The TCR beta chain under discussion was sequenced for a study of cytomegalovirus exposure and HLA in healthy donors (dated by TCRdb to 2016 to 2017). As for the study more broadly: An earlier analysis of several hundred of the donors reported approximately 260 Gb of sequence data and 100 million to 120 million unique TCR beta sequences obtained from around 180 million T cells. In an earlier analysis of 500 to 650 of the donors, high-throughput TCR beta sequencing was used to judge whether each TCR beta V gene segment behaved as functional or pseudogenic. To study patterns of TCR occurrence, a later analysis re-analyzed previously published TCR beta repertoires from 666 donors and added high-resolution HLA genotyping. Typing coverage varied by locus: about 629-630 donors for A, B, C, DRB1 and DQB1; 522 for DQA1; about 590 for DPA1; roughly 450 for DPB1. About five DR-DQ haplotypes were handled as single units for association and clustering because linkage in the cohort was strong. On average, around 230,000 unique TCR beta nucleotide sequences were sequenced per donor among a few hundred genotyped donors of the cohort, with roughly a sixth of those sequences being non-productive. A later genetic analysis took genome-wide SNP genotypes for 398 of the 666 donors and used that subset as a discovery cohort. All discovery cohort repertoires had been generated on a single sequencing platform. Alongside the repertoire data, information on donor age, sex, ethnicity and CMV serostatus was compiled. High-throughput TCR immunosequencing, statistical association of individual TCRs with disease status, and machine learning were combined to predict cytomegalovirus infection status. The study aimed to test whether cataloging public T cell receptors could reveal signatures of past pathogen exposure. An early release covering roughly 600 HLA-typed donors comprised approximately 300 gigabases of sequencing data and around 85 million unique TCR sequences. The study profiled the T cell repertoires of around 700 subjects by immunosequencing and related them to cytomegalovirus serostatus. The genetic ancestry cluster associated with self-reported Caucasian donors included 81% of the 300 to 450 genotyped donors. In addition to the first cohort of roughly 700 subjects, a separate validation cohort of 130 or so different subjects was used. HLA typing covered class I and class II loci at four-digit resolution. The later analysis used no new phenotypic data to find candidate immune exposures, relying instead on TCR beta sequences and their occurrence across donors.

What the research found in general, with its limitations: The 87-base-pair reads could not distinguish some IMGT-functional V segments, including TRBV6-2 and TRBV6-3, so those segments were excluded. In a later analysis, several top co-occurrence clusters were reported to appear linked to parvovirus B19, influenza, CMV and Epstein-Barr virus. Sequencing depth was assumed to be roughly uniform across donors in the presence/absence analyses, though that assumption may not hold. In a later analysis, TCR association rates were found to vary across HLA loci, with the most associated TCRs seen for DRB1 alleles and the fewest for HLA-C alleles. Cytomegalovirus status was reported to be diagnosed by the classifier with high specificity and sensitivity in both the original and validation cohorts. Because counts were too low, fewer than 20 rarely observed V segments, including chromosome 9 orphons, were excluded from the earlier analysis of 587 of the donors. CMV serostatus was the only immune exposure information available for the cohort. The study gave a list of around 170 TCR beta chains associated with cytomegalovirus. A further reported finding was that TCR beta sequences accurately predicted the HLA-A and HLA-B alleles for most subjects in the first cohort. In a later analysis, most CMV-associated TCR beta chains were found to appear HLA-restricted, with HLA associations seemingly driven largely by CMV exposure. A few of the identified cytomegalovirus-associated TCR beta chains were confirmed in vitro to be specific for cytomegalovirus antigens. V-gene and J-gene trimming of TCR beta chains was associated with a missense DCLRE1C variant in a later genetic analysis, and the association was replicated in an independent cohort. Most TCR sequences were seen in very few donors, while some public TCRs were found in many individuals. In a later analysis, around 15,000 TCR beta sequences were associated with specific HLA alleles at a false discovery rate of 0.05. In a later analysis, HLA-associated TCR beta chains were found to be more clonally expanded and to have lower generation probabilities than equally common non-associated chains. An earlier analysis of some 560 of the donors showed that most TCR beta V segments appeared in productive rearrangements either about 90% or about 30% of the time, which broadly matched IMGT annotations. According to a later genetic analysis, donors in an Asian-associated ancestry cluster had fewer N-insertions in productive TCRs than the roughly 700-donor mean. A cluster of highly shared sequence variants was judged likely to be a technical artifact of the sequencing pipeline. Strong co-occurrence of HLA alleles, especially DR and DQ, made assigning TCR associations to individual alleles difficult. The cohort was sequenced for TCR beta chains only, and without alpha or paired-chain data the features that could be detected were limited. It was suggested by the authors that the approach could potentially be generalized to other disease states and immunological phenotypes. Correlated functional status among segregating V segments might reflect linkage disequilibrium, but an unknown experimental factor could not be ruled out. HLA typing was unavailable for some donors at each locus, so association tests used only the typed subset.

Its CDR3 holds 15 amino acids, cysteine through phenylalanine. The only DNA kept is the CDR3, 45 bases in frame from the first base. Here V drops 6 bases and J drops 8 bases, and the junction holds 12 bases not matched to any gene. The CDR1 and CDR2 encoded by the germline V gene are MDHEN and SYDVKM. Comment on this clone: Its antigen specificity is not known. Per-base quality was not reported, and no clone a single base away is much larger than it.

Libraries were built with the immunoSEQ multiplex PCR assay. For the multiplex PCR, a mixture combining 60 forward primers for TCR Vbeta segments and 13 reverse primers for TCR Jbeta segments was used. A multiplex PCR assay on genomic DNA amplified the CDR3 region of rearranged TCR beta genes. On the Illumina HiSeq System, the amplified TCR beta libraries were sequenced as 87-base-pair reads. In the paper's pipeline: A later analysis tallied 70 million to 100 million unique TCR beta chains across the 666 repertoires, and approximately 12 million of those chains were shared by two or more donors. Raw reads were error-corrected and collapsed into unique sequences with a nearest-neighbor algorithm that merged closely related sequences to remove PCR and sequencing errors. Alignment of CDR3 sequences to IMGT reference sequences was used to assign V, D and J gene segments. Each retained sequence needed at least a six-nucleotide match to both a V gene segment and a J gene segment. A rearrangement counted as productive if the CDR3 had no stop codons and remained in frame with V and J, and every other rearrangement counted as non-productive. CDR3 was defined by IMGT convention, running from the second conserved V-encoded cysteine to the conserved J-encoded phenylalanine. The earlier analysis of about 500 of the donors excluded sequences that lacked an unambiguous match to a single V gene segment. In an earlier analysis of some 590 of the donors, a V segment was called functional when productive rearrangements were above 56.7%, and segregating when the standard deviation between donors exceeded 5%. To diagnose cytomegalovirus status from the catalog of TCR beta chain sequences, a statistical classification framework was built. In a later analysis, TCR nucleotide sequences were compared against IMGT/GENE-DB human TR gene sequences so that V and J genes could be assigned. A later analysis assigned CDR3 sequences and most-parsimonious VDJ recombination scenarios with the TCRdist pipeline. A later analysis defined each TCR beta chain by its CDR3 amino acid sequence plus V-gene family, and excluded reads lacking a unique V-gene family. A later analysis removed several hundred highly shared, low-generation-probability nucleotide sequences to deal with suspected cross-contamination and a sequencing artifact. In a later analysis, a clonal expansion index was calculated for each public chain from normalized within-repertoire ranks of inferred template counts. In a later analysis, generation probabilities were computed using a VDJ recombination model fitted to out-of-frame rearrangements, and the results were checked against IGoR. In a later analysis, TCR-TCR, TCR-HLA and TCR-CMV co-occurrence was scored with hypergeometric tests, and a repertoire-size bias correction was applied to TCR pairs. A later analysis estimated false discovery rates by permuting HLA or CMV assignments 20 times. A later analysis grouped co-occurring TCRs with DBSCAN, adding TCRdist sequence similarity when clustering within HLA-allele-positive subsets. Repertoires with fewer than 30,000 or more than 120,000 public chains were left out of co-occurrence clustering, as were five repertoires with anomalous nucleotide sharing. TCRdb took over this immuneACCESS table, retaining in-frame rearrangements with V and J assigned. Such tables are incomplete; in checked studies, under half of the missing clones stem from an unresolved V gene, and the remainder is unexplained. The DNA gave D and trimming, while V, J and clone size come from that table. For this sample there are roughly 65,000 clones; around 80% appear just once. Jointly, the top ten make up roughly 4% of the sample.

In total, roughly 670 healthy bone marrow donors made up the cohort. Cohort members were all nominally healthy when sampled, although unrecorded immune exposures were likely present. The donor tested CMV seronegative and was one of the 352 seronegative cohort members. A peripheral blood sample was provided by each donor, and peripheral blood mononuclear cells were used for TCR beta sequencing. The Qiagen DNeasy Blood Extraction Kit was used to extract genomic DNA from the blood cell samples. Input material: PBMCs. This sequence was found in a woman aged 30 to 39 in good health and CMV-seronegative. This chain joins TRBV28 to TRBJ1-4, with 7 bases aligning to TRBD1. The nucleotides are TGTGCCAGCAGCTTTTTCATCCGGGACAGAGAAAAACTGTTTTTT. It translates as CASSFFIRDREKLFF.